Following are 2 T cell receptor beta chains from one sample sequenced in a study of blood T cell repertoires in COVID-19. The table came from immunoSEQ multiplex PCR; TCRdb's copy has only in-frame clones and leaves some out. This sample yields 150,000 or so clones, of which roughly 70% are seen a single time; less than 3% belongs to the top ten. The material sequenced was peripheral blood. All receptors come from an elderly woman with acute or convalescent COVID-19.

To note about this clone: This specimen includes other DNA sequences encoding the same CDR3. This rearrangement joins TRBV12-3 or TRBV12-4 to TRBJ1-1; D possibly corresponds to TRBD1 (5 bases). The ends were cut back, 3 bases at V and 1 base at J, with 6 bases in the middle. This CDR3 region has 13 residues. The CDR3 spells CASSFGGNTEAFF. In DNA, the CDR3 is TGTGCCAGCAGTTTCGGGGGGAACACTGAAGCTTTCTTT.

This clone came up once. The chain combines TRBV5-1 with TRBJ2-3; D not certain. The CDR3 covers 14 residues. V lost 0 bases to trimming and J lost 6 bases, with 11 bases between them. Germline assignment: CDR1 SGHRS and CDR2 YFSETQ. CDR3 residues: CASSLVGGPDTQYF. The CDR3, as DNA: TGCGCCAGCAGCTTGGTAGGTGGGCCGGATACGCAGTATTTT. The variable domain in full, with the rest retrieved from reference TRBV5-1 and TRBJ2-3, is KAGVTQTPRYLIKTRGQQVTLSCSPISGHRSVSWYQQTPGQGLQFLFEYFSETQRNKGNFPGRFSGRQFSNSRSEMNVSTLELGDSALYLCASSLVGGPDTQYFGPGTRLTVL.